This T cell receptor beta chain was sequenced in a study of cytomegalovirus exposure and HLA in healthy donors. Whole-study results and caveats: Analyzed later, most CMV-associated TCR beta chains appeared HLA-restricted. Analyses of presence and absence presupposed an approximately uniform sequencing depth across donors. CMV serostatus stood as the only immune exposure information on hand. Associated with cytomegalovirus, according to the listing, were 150 to 200 TCR beta chains.

With regard to this clone: Antigen specificity is unknown.

With 60 Vbeta and 13 Jbeta primers, the PCR was carried out. Measured with immunoSEQ multiplex PCR; TCRdb has only the in-frame clones, and not every one. Of roughly 140,000 clones listed, 75% to 80% are singletons. The CDR3 contains 16 residues. The V end lost 4 bases, the J end lost 2 bases, and 17 bases lay between the germline ends. Germline assignment: CDR1 MNHNY and CDR2 SVGAGI (reference sequence). The chain employs TRBV6-6 and TRBJ1-1; D might be TRBD1 (5 bases). The source material was PBMCs. This TCR was sampled from a male donor in good health and CMV-seronegative. The CDR3 region is CASSFRGLTPNTEAFF. The CDR3 nucleotides read TGTGCCAGCAGTTTCCGGGGACTTACCCCCAACACTGAAGCTTTCTTT.